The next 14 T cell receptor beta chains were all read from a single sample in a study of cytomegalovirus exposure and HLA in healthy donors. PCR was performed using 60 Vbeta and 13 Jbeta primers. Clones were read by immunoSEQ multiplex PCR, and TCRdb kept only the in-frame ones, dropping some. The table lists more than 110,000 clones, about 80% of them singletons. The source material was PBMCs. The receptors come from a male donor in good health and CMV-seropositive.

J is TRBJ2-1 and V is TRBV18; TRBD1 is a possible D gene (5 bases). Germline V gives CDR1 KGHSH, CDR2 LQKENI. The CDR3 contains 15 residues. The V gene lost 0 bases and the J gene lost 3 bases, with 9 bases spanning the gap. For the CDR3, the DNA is TGTGCCAGCTCACCACCGGCGACAGACTACAATGAGCAGTTCTTC. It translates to CASSPPATDYNEQFF.

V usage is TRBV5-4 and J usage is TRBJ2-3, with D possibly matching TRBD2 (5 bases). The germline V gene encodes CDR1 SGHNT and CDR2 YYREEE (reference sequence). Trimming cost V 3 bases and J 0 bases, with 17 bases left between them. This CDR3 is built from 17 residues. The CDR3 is CASSSLIASSSTDTQYF. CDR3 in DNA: TGTGCCAGCAGCTCCCTAATAGCGAGTTCTAGCACAGATACGCAGTATTTT.

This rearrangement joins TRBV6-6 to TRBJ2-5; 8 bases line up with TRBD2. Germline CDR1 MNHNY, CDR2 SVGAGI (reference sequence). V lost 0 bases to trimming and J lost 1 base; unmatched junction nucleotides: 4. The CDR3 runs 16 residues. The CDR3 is CASSYSKTSAQETQYF. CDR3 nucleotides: TGTGCCAGCAGTTACTCGAAGACTAGCGCCCAAGAGACCCAGTACTTC.

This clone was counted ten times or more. Written as DNA, the CDR3 is TGTGCCAGCAGCCAAGATATAGATTCTGGGGCCAACGTCCTGACTTTC. Protein sequence: CASSQDIDSGANVLTF. The V gene is TRBV4-2, the J gene TRBJ2-6; D call uncertain. V was trimmed by 0 bases and J by 1 base, leaving 7 bases between them. This CDR3 contains 16 residues. Germline V gene sequence: CDR1 LGHNA, CDR2 YNFKEQ.

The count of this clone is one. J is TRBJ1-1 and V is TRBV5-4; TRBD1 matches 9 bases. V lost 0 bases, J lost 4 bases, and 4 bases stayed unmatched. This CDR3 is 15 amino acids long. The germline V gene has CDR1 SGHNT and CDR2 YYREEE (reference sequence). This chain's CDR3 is CASSLEDRGITEAFF. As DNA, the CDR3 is TGTGCCAGCAGCTTGGAGGACAGGGGAATCACTGAAGCTTTCTTT.

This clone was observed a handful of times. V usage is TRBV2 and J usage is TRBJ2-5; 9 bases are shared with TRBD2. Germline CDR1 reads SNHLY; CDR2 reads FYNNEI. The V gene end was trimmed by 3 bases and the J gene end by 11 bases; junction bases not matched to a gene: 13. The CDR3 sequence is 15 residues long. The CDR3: CASSDWSSGNREQYF. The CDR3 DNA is TGTGCCAGCAGTGATTGGTCTAGCGGGAATCGGGAGCAGTACTTC.

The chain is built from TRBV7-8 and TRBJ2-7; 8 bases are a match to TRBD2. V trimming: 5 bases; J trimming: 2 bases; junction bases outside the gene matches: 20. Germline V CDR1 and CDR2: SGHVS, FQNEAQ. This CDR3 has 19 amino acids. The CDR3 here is CASSRYRAFSGTATYEQYF. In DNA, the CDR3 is TGTGCCAGCAGCAGATACAGGGCTTTTAGCGGGACTGCCACCTACGAGCAGTACTTC.

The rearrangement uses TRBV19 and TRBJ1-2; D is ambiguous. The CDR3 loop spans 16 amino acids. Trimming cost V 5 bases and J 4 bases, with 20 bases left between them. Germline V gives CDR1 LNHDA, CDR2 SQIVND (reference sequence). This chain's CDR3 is CASSPRTTTPTYGYTF. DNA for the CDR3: TGTGCCAGTAGTCCACGTACCACGACACCAACCTATGGCTACACCTTC.

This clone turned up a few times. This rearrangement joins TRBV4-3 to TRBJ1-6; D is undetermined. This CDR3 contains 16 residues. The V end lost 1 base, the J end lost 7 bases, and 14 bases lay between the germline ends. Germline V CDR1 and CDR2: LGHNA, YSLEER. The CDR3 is CASSQVMTRRNSPLHF. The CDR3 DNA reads TGCGCCAGCAGCCAAGTAATGACACGGCGAAATTCACCCCTCCACTTT.

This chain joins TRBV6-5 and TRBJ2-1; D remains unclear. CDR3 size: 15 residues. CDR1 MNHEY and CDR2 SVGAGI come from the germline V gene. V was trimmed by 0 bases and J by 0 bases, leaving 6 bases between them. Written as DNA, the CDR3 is TGTGCCAGCAGTTACTCAGCGAGCTCCTACAATGAGCAGTTCTTC. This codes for CASSYSASSYNEQFF.

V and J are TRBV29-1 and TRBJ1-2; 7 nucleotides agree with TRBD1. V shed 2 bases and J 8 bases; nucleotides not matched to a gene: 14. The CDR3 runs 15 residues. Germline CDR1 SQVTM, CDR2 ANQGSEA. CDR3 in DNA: TGCAGCGTTGAAACAGGCTTACAGGGGTACAACGGCTACACCTTC. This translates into CSVETGLQGYNGYTF.

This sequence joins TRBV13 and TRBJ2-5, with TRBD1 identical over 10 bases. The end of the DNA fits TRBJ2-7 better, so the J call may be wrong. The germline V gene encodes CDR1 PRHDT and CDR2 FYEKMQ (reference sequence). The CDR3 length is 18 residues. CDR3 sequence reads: CASSPAGTGVRETYEQYF. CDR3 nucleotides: TGTGCCAGCAGCCCCGCTGGGACAGGGGTAAGGGAAACCTACGAGCAGTACTTC.

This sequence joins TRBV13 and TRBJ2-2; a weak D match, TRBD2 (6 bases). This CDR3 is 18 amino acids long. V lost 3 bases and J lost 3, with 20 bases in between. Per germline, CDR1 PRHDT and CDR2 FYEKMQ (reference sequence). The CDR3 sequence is CASSFPLARSGDTGELFF. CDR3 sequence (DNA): TGTGCCAGCAGCTTCCCCCTAGCGCGGAGTGGGGACACCGGGGAGCTGTTTTTT.

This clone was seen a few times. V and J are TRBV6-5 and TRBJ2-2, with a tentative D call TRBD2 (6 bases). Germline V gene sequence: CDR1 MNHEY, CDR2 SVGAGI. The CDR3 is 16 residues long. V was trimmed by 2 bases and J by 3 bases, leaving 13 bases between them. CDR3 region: CASSYSSGPYTGELFF. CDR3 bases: TGTGCCAGCAGTTACAGTAGCGGCCCCTACACCGGGGAGCTGTTTTTT.